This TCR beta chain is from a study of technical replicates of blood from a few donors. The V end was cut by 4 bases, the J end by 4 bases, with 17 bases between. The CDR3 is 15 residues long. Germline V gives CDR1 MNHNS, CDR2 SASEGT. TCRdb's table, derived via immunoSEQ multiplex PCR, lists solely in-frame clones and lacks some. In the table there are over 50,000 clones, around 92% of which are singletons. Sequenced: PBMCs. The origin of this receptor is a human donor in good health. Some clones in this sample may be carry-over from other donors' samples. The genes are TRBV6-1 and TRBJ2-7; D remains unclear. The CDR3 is CASSGGGSYLYEQYF. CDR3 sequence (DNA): TGTGCCAGCAGTGGCGGTGGAAGCTACCTTTACGAGCAGTACTTC.